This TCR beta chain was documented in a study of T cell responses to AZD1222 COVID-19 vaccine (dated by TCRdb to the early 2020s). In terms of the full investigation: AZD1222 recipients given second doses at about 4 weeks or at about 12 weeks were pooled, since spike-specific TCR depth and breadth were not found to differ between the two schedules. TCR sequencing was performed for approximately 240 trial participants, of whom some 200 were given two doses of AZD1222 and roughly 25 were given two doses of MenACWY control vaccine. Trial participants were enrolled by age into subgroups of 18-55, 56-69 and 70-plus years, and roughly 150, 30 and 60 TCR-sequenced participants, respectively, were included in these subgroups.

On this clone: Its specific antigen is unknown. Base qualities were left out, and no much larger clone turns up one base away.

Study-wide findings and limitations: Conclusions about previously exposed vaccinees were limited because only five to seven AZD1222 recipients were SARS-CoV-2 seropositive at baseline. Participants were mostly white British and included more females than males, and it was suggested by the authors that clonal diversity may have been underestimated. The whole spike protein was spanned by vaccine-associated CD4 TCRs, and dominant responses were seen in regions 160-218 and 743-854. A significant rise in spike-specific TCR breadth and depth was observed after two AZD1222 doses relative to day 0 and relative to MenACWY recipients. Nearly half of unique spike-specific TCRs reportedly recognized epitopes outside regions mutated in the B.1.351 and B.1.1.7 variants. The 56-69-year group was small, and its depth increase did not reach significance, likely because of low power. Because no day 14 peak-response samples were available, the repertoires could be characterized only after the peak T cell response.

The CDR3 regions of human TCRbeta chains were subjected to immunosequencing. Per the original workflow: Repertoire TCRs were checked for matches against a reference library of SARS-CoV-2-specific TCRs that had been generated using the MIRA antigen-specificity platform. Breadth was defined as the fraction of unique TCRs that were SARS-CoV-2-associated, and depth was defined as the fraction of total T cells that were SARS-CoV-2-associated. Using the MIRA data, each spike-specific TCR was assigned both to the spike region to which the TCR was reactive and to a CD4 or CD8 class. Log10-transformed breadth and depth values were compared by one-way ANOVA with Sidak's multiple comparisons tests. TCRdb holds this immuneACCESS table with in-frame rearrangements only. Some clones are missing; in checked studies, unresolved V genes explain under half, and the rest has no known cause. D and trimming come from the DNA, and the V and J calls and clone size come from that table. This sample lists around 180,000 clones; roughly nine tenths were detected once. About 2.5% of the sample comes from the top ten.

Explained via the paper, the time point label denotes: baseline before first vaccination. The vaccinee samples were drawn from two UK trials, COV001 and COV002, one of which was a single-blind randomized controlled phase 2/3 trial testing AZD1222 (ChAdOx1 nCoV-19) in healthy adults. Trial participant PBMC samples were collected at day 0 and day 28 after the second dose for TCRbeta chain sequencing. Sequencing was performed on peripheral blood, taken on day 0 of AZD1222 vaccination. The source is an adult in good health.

The DNA sequence follows: TGTGCCTGGAGTGGCTTTACAGGGCGAGGCCACGAGCAGTACTTC. Translation gives CAWSGFTGRGHEQYF. The sequence links TRBV30 to TRBJ2-7, and possibly TRBD1, on 6 matching bases. The CDR3 goes from the cysteine to the phenylalanine over 15 residues. Only the CDR3 portion is preserved as DNA: 45 bases, with reading frame beginning at the first base. The trim is 1 base for V and 5 bases for J, with a gap of 18 bases between the germline ends. Based on the germline V gene (reference sequence), the CDR1 and CDR2 sequences are GTSNPN and SVGIG.